This TCR beta chain was recovered during a study of shared clonotypes between healthy human individuals. As for the study in general: CD4 naive and memory got three plates each, CD8 naive two, CD8 memory one. Study-level points and caveats: Rarefaction indicated that sorted-subset sequencing remained incomplete although depth was large. Richness estimates generally favored naive over memory subsets.

In regard to this clone: Its matching antigen is unknown.

Researchers divided each subset's genomic DNA evenly across several immunoSEQ plates. Data came from immunoSEQ multiplex PCR; TCRdb stores just in-frame clones and leaves some out. There are more than 2 million clones in the sample; around 95% occur only once, and 0.13% lies in the top ten. The sequence was obtained from a man between 18 and 29 years old in good health. Sequencing was carried out using naive CD4+ T cells sorted from blood. Subset noted: CD45RA+ positively selected.

The CDR3 sequence is CAWSADNSGNTIYF. DNA of the CDR3: TGTGCCTGGAGTGCGGATAACTCTGGAAACACCATATATTTT. The chain recombines TRBV30 with TRBJ1-3, with D uncertain. The CDR3 contains 14 residues. In germline, CDR1 is GTSNPN, CDR2 SVGIG (reference sequence). Trimming pared 1 base from V and 0 bases from J, leaving 7 bases between.